This T cell receptor beta chain was identified during a study of post-analysis software for immune sequencing data. Prepared libraries of TCR beta cDNA carried unique molecular identifiers. T cells numbering 1 to 10 million yielded some 480,000 cDNA molecules. TCRdb used MiXCR to reprocess the PCR reads, holding one entry per CDR3 protein. The data hold more than 450,000 distinct CDR3 sequences, with roughly 47% observed a single time. Sequencing used blood. The TCR originated in a girl under 18 with multiple sclerosis.

In DNA, the CDR3 is TGTGCCAGCAGCTTGATGGGGCAGAACACTGAAGCTTTCTTT. Translating it yields CASSLMGQNTEAFF. The chain uses TRBV7-6 and TRBJ1-1; D perhaps matches TRBD1 (5 bases). Germline V gives CDR1 SGHVS, CDR2 FNYEAQ. The CDR3 length is 14 residues. Trimming removed 3 bases at V and 1 base at J, with 9 bases between. Using reference TRBV7-6 and TRBJ1-1 for the parts outside the CDR3, the full variable domain is GAGVSQSPRYKVTKRGQDVALRCDPISGHVSLYWYRQALGQGPEFLTYFNYEAQQDKSGLPNDRFSAERPEGSISTLTIQRTEQRDSAMYRCASSLMGQNTEAFFGQGTRLTVV.